Listed below are T cell receptor beta chains from one sample, sequenced in a study of post-analysis software for immune sequencing data. TCRdb analysed the PCR reads with MiXCR anew, one entry per CDR3 protein. The sample lists fewer than 600,000 distinct CDR3 sequences; nearly 45% were seen once. The sample taken for sequencing was blood. These receptors were taken from a girl aged 10-17 years with multiple sclerosis. The CDR3 runs from the conserved cysteine through the conserved F or W. The order of the fields is J gene, V gene, clone size, D gene, CDR3 protein, CDR3 DNA. A D gene is named only where the DNA matches it firmly. Only part of the rows carry a size: once, few, many, or a class if the clone is expanded.

J gene: TRBJ1-4
V gene: TRBV12-3/TRBV12-4
clone size: .
D gene: .
CDR3 protein: CASSANEIPNEKLFF
CDR3 DNA: TGTGCCAGCAGTGCCAATGAGATTCCTAATGAAAAACTGTTTTTT

J gene: TRBJ2-1
V gene: TRBV20-1
clone size: .
D gene: TRBD2
CDR3 protein: CSARFSSGGYNEQFF
CDR3 DNA: TGCAGTGCTAGATTCTCTAGCGGGGGCTACAATGAGCAGTTCTTC

J gene: TRBJ2-7
V gene: TRBV29-1
clone size: few
D gene: .
CDR3 protein: CSVAETPSYEQYF
CDR3 DNA: TGCAGCGTTGCAGAGACACCTTCCTACGAGCAGTACTTC

J gene: TRBJ2-1
V gene: TRBV7-3
clone size: few
D gene: TRBD2
CDR3 protein: CASSPTGTSLSEQFF
CDR3 DNA: TGTGCCAGCAGCCCGACGGGGACTAGCTTAAGTGAGCAGTTCTTC

J gene: TRBJ2-3
V gene: TRBV20-1
clone size: .
D gene: TRBD2
CDR3 protein: CGARVVAGVLDTQYF
CDR3 DNA: TGCGGTGCTAGAGTTGTAGCGGGAGTTTTGGATACGCAGTATTTT

J gene: TRBJ2-7
V gene: TRBV15
clone size: once
D gene: .
CDR3 protein: CTTSGRDDRYEQYF
CDR3 DNA: TGTACCACCAGCGGCCGGGACGATCGCTACGAGCAGTACTTC

J gene: TRBJ2-2
V gene: TRBV3-1
clone size: .
D gene: .
CDR3 protein: CASSQAIARNTGELFF
CDR3 DNA: TGTGCCAGCAGCCAAGCGATAGCGCGGAACACCGGGGAGCTGTTTTTT

J gene: TRBJ2-4
V gene: TRBV4-2
clone size: .
D gene: .
CDR3 protein: CASSHLSETKNIQYF
CDR3 DNA: TGTGCCAGCAGCCACCTTAGCGAGACTAAAAACATTCAGTACTTC

J gene: TRBJ1-2
V gene: TRBV29-1
clone size: few
D gene: .
CDR3 protein: CSVLVPLVPGPYGYTF
CDR3 DNA: TGCAGCGTCCTAGTCCCATTAGTCCCGGGGCCCTATGGCTACACCTTC

J gene: TRBJ2-4
V gene: TRBV6-1
clone size: .
D gene: .
CDR3 protein: CASTPDKNIRYF
CDR3 DNA: TGTGCCAGCACCCCAGATAAGAACATTCGGTACTTC

J gene: TRBJ2-4
V gene: TRBV9
clone size: .
D gene: .
CDR3 protein: CASSPLGEGEQYF
CDR3 DNA: TGTGCCAGCAGCCCCCTCGGGGAGGGGGAGCAGTACTTC

J gene: TRBJ2-1
V gene: TRBV10-2
clone size: many
D gene: TRBD2
CDR3 protein: CASVASGSGEQFF
CDR3 DNA: TGCGCCAGCGTGGCTAGCGGGAGTGGTGAGCAGTTCTTC

J gene: TRBJ2-3
V gene: TRBV15
clone size: .
D gene: TRBD1
CDR3 protein: CATSSRSRTGRDTQYF
CDR3 DNA: TGTGCCACCAGCAGCCGTTCGAGGACAGGGAGGGATACGCAGTATTTT

J gene: TRBJ2-7
V gene: TRBV7-2
clone size: .
D gene: TRBD2
CDR3 protein: CASSPEAGGPYEQYF
CDR3 DNA: TGTGCCAGCAGCCCAGAGGCGGGAGGGCCGTACGAGCAGTACTTC

J gene: TRBJ2-3
V gene: TRBV6-1
clone size: few
D gene: TRBD2
CDR3 protein: CASSGRFRNTDTQYF
CDR3 DNA: TGTGCCAGTAGCGGGAGGTTCCGCAACACAGATACGCAGTATTTT

J gene: TRBJ1-1
V gene: TRBV20-1
clone size: many
D gene: .
CDR3 protein: CSAHSVVRGPEAFF
CDR3 DNA: TGCAGTGCCCATTCCGTGGTCAGAGGTCCTGAAGCTTTCTTT

J gene: TRBJ1-2
V gene: TRBV29-1
clone size: .
D gene: TRBD1
CDR3 protein: CSSGQGGDYGYTF
CDR3 DNA: TGCAGCTCCGGACAGGGGGGAGACTATGGCTACACCTTC

J gene: TRBJ2-7
V gene: TRBV19
clone size: few
D gene: .
CDR3 protein: CASSKRRDGSGDEQYF
CDR3 DNA: TGTGCCAGTAGTAAAAGACGGGACGGGTCCGGGGACGAGCAGTACTTC

J gene: TRBJ2-1
V gene: TRBV7-9
clone size: .
D gene: .
CDR3 protein: CASSLGSDYNEQFF
CDR3 DNA: TGTGCCAGCAGCTTGGGATCCGATTACAATGAGCAGTTCTTC

J gene: TRBJ1-1
V gene: TRBV29-1
clone size: .
D gene: .
CDR3 protein: CSVGLNEAFF
CDR3 DNA: TGCAGCGTTGGCCTCAATGAAGCTTTCTTT

J gene: TRBJ2-6
V gene: TRBV3-1
clone size: .
D gene: .
CDR3 protein: CASSQTSRRANVLTF
CDR3 DNA: TGTGCCAGCAGCCAAACATCACGACGGGCCAACGTCCTGACTTTC

J gene: TRBJ2-7
V gene: TRBV4-2
clone size: few
D gene: .
CDR3 protein: CASSGGQPYEQYF
CDR3 DNA: TGTGCCAGCAGCGGAGGACAGCCCTACGAGCAGTACTTC

J gene: TRBJ2-1
V gene: TRBV4-2
clone size: few
D gene: .
CDR3 protein: CASSQALTEQFF
CDR3 DNA: TGTGCCAGCAGCCAAGCCCTCACTGAGCAGTTCTTC

J gene: TRBJ1-5
V gene: TRBV7-9
clone size: .
D gene: TRBD1
CDR3 protein: CASAQGGTQPRHF
CDR3 DNA: TGTGCCAGTGCACAGGGGGGGACTCAGCCCCGGCATTTT

J gene: TRBJ2-3
V gene: TRBV29-1
clone size: few
D gene: .
CDR3 protein: CSVDRASTDTQYF
CDR3 DNA: TGCAGCGTTGATAGGGCCTCCACAGATACGCAGTATTTT

J gene: TRBJ2-5
V gene: TRBV9
clone size: many
D gene: .
CDR3 protein: CASSVGTQQETQYF
CDR3 DNA: TGTGCCAGCAGCGTCGGGACTCAACAAGAGACCCAGTACTTC

J gene: TRBJ2-1
V gene: TRBV4-3
clone size: .
D gene: TRBD2
CDR3 protein: CASSQSTSGSFDNEQFF
CDR3 DNA: TGCGCCAGCAGCCAGTCGACTAGCGGGAGTTTCGACAATGAGCAGTTCTTC

J gene: TRBJ2-6
V gene: TRBV28
clone size: .
D gene: .
CDR3 protein: CASSFDGEAGANVLTF
CDR3 DNA: TGTGCCAGCAGTTTTGACGGGGAGGCTGGGGCCAACGTCCTGACTTTC

J gene: TRBJ2-5
V gene: TRBV20-1
clone size: .
D gene: TRBD1
CDR3 protein: CSASRQGYQETQYF
CDR3 DNA: TGCAGTGCTAGCCGACAGGGATACCAAGAGACCCAGTACTTC

J gene: TRBJ2-1
V gene: TRBV7-6
clone size: .
D gene: TRBD2
CDR3 protein: CASSLRAGTSGSFDNEQFF
CDR3 DNA: TGTGCCAGCAGCTTAAGGGCTGGGACTAGCGGGAGTTTCGACAATGAGCAGTTCTTC

J gene: TRBJ2-5
V gene: TRBV7-2
clone size: .
D gene: TRBD1
CDR3 protein: CASSIRDRGNFQYF
CDR3 DNA: TGTGCCAGCAGCATCCGGGACAGGGGTAATTTCCAGTACTTC

J gene: TRBJ1-1
V gene: TRBV28
clone size: few
D gene: .
CDR3 protein: CASSSPSSGTVGNTEAFF
CDR3 DNA: TGTGCCAGCAGTTCACCGTCTTCAGGGACGGTAGGGAACACTGAAGCTTTCTTT

J gene: TRBJ1-1
V gene: TRBV28
clone size: .
D gene: .
CDR3 protein: CASSLYTGRGESEAFF
CDR3 DNA: TGTGCCAGCAGTCTCTACACAGGAAGGGGAGAGTCAGAAGCTTTCTTT

J gene: TRBJ2-1
V gene: TRBV20-1
clone size: .
D gene: TRBD2
CDR3 protein: CSYASSGAYNEQFF
CDR3 DNA: TGCAGCTACGCCTCTAGCGGGGCTTACAATGAGCAGTTCTTC

J gene: TRBJ2-1
V gene: TRBV12-3/TRBV12-4
clone size: .
D gene: .
CDR3 protein: CASTVPDRNEQFF
CDR3 DNA: TGTGCCAGCACCGTACCGGACCGCAATGAGCAGTTCTTC

J gene: TRBJ1-4
V gene: TRBV20-1
clone size: .
D gene: TRBD1
CDR3 protein: CSAWGTGLEKLFF
CDR3 DNA: TGCAGTGCTTGGGGGACAGGGTTGGAAAAACTGTTTTTT

J gene: TRBJ2-1
V gene: TRBV24-1
clone size: .
D gene: TRBD2
CDR3 protein: CATKGTSGYNEQFF
CDR3 DNA: TGTGCCACCAAAGGGACTAGCGGCTACAATGAGCAGTTCTTC

J gene: TRBJ2-1
V gene: TRBV6-5
clone size: few
D gene: TRBD2
CDR3 protein: CASSYASGSYNEQFF
CDR3 DNA: TGTGCCAGCAGTTACGCTAGCGGGAGTTACAATGAGCAGTTCTTC

J gene: TRBJ1-2
V gene: TRBV7-9
clone size: .
D gene: .
CDR3 protein: CASSEQSLYGYTF
CDR3 DNA: TGTGCCAGCAGCGAACAGAGTCTCTATGGCTACACCTTC

J gene: TRBJ1-1
V gene: TRBV29-1
clone size: .
D gene: .
CDR3 protein: CSVDSGFVEAFF
CDR3 DNA: TGCAGCGTTGATTCAGGGTTTGTTGAAGCTTTCTTT

J gene: TRBJ2-5
V gene: TRBV7-9
clone size: many
D gene: .
CDR3 protein: CASSLVADGGETQYF
CDR3 DNA: TGTGCCAGCAGCTTAGTAGCGGACGGGGGAGAGACCCAGTACTTC

J gene: TRBJ2-7
V gene: TRBV6-5
clone size: .
D gene: TRBD1
CDR3 protein: CASRYGQGWVSYEQYF
CDR3 DNA: TGTGCCAGCAGATACGGACAGGGTTGGGTGTCCTACGAGCAGTACTTC